A selection of T cell receptor beta chains follows, all from one sample in a study of metastatic and nonmetastatic thyroid tumors. MiXCR was used by TCRdb to re-call the PCR reads. The sample carries several thousand clones, more than 30% recorded once. Sequenced material: adjacent normal tissue. These receptors were collected from a male donor with papillary thyroid cancer or a benign thyroid nodule (not recorded which). Some clones in this sample may be carry-over from other donors' samples. CDR3s include the opening cysteine and the closing phenylalanine or tryptophan. A D gene is named only where the DNA matches it firmly. Some rows mark clone size as missing; the rest say once, few, many or name a class of expanded clone.

TGCGCCAGCAGCCAACCGCCGACTAGCGGGACCGCCGGGGAGCTGTTTTTT | CASSQPPTSGTAGELFF | TRBD2 | TRBJ2-2 | TRBV4-1 | many
TGTGCCAGCAGTTACTCGACTGGGGGGACTGAAGCTTTCTTT | CASSYSTGGTEAFF | . | TRBJ1-1 | TRBV6-5 | large
TGTGCCAGCAGTGATTTACTAGCGGGCACCTACGAGCAGTACTTC | CASSDLLAGTYEQYF | TRBD2 | TRBJ2-7 | TRBV2 | .
TGCAGTGCTAGCTTCATTAGAGCGGGAGTTATCTACAATGAGCAGTTCTTC | CSASFIRAGVIYNEQFF | TRBD2 | TRBJ2-1 | TRBV20-1 | .
TGTGCCAGCAGTTCCGGATCCGGGACTAGCGTATCCTACCAGCAGTACTTC | CASSSGSGTSVSYQQYF | TRBD2 | TRBJ2-7 | TRBV27 | .
TGCGCCAGCAGCGAGGGCTTAGGGAAAGGTGGAAACACCATATATTTT | CASSEGLGKGGNTIYF | . | TRBJ1-3 | TRBV5-1 | .
TGTGCCTGGAGTGTCTCCGGGACGGACTACGAGCAGTACTTC | CAWSVSGTDYEQYF | . | TRBJ2-7 | TRBV30 | .
TGCAGTGCTTACAGATTCTCTGGAAACACCATATATTTT | CSAYRFSGNTIYF | . | TRBJ1-3 | TRBV20-1 | .
TGCAGTGCCCTCCCGGTGACTAGCGGTTACAATGAGCAGTTCTTC | CSALPVTSGYNEQFF | TRBD2 | TRBJ2-1 | TRBV20-1 | .
TGTGCCAGCTCACCTCCGGGACCTCAAGGGGCAGATACGCAGTATTTT | CASSPPGPQGADTQYF | . | TRBJ2-3 | TRBV18 | .
TGTGCCAGCAGCCCCACGACAGGTTCCTACGAGCAGTACTTC | CASSPTTGSYEQYF | . | TRBJ2-7 | TRBV3-1 | medium-sized
TGTGCCAGCAGTCTCACCGGGACGGGGAACTACGATCAGTACTTC | CASSLTGTGNYDQYF | . | TRBJ2-7 | TRBV6-1 | .
TGTGCCAGCAGTAATACTCTGGACCTCTACGAGCAGTACTTC | CASSNTLDLYEQYF | . | TRBJ2-7 | TRBV6-2/TRBV6-3 | few
TGTGCCAGCAGCTTAATGGGAAACAATGAGCAGTTCTTC | CASSLMGNNEQFF | . | TRBJ2-1 | TRBV7-3 | .
TGTGCCAGCACCAGTTGGGAAGACGAGCAGTACTTC | CASTSWEDEQYF | . | TRBJ2-7 | TRBV7-9 | .
TGTGCCAGCAGTTACTCGACAGGGGGATATGGCTACACCTTC | CASSYSTGGYGYTF | TRBD1 | TRBJ1-2 | TRBV6-5 | few
TGTGCCACCAGCAGGCTAGCGGGAGGGTGGAGATGCTCCTACAATGAGCAGTTCTTC | CATSRLAGGWRCSYNEQFF | TRBD2 | TRBJ2-1 | TRBV15 | .
TGTGCCAGCAGCTTGTCTGGGGGCGGATTCCGCGAGCAGTACTTC | CASSLSGGGFREQYF | . | TRBJ2-7 | TRBV5-6 | .
TGCAGTGCTAGAGCTTCGGGACAGCCATATAATTCACCCCTCCACTTT | CSARASGQPYNSPLHF | TRBD1 | TRBJ1-6 | TRBV20-1 | once
TGTGCCAGCAGCGTATCTAGCGACTCCTACAATGAGCAGTTCTTC | CASSVSSDSYNEQFF | . | TRBJ2-1 | TRBV9 | .
TGCGCCAGCAGCCGGAAGGACGGAGTCTCTGGAAACACCATATATTTT | CASSRKDGVSGNTIYF | . | TRBJ1-3 | TRBV4-1 | .
TGTGCCAGCAGTTTTATTGACAGGGGCACTGAAGCTTTCTTT | CASSFIDRGTEAFF | TRBD1 | TRBJ1-1 | TRBV12-3/TRBV12-4 | .
TGTGCCAGCAGCTTACTAGGCACAGATACGCAGTATTTT | CASSLLGTDTQYF | . | TRBJ2-3 | TRBV7-2 | .
TGTGCCAGTGGACTATCGAAAACCGGGGAGCTGTTTTTT | CASGLSKTGELFF | . | TRBJ2-2 | TRBV19 | .
TGTGCCAGCAGGCACGGACTAGCGGGTGTCGGCACAGATACTCAGTATTTT | CASRHGLAGVGTDTQYF | TRBD2 | TRBJ2-3 | TRBV28 | few
TGTGCCAGCAGTGAAGAGGTCAGGCCGAAGTGCTACACCTTC | CASSEEVRPKCYTF | . | TRBJ1-2 | TRBV6-1 | few
TGTGCCAGCAGTTTAAGGTACCAACAGGGTCCCAAAAACATTCAGTACTTC | CASSLRYQQGPKNIQYF | . | TRBJ2-4 | TRBV12-3/TRBV12-4 | few
TGTGCCAGCAGTTTATCTCACCGGACCGAGCAGTACTTC | CASSLSHRTEQYF | . | TRBJ2-7 | TRBV27 | few
TGCGCCAGCAGCCAAGATGCAGCGGGAGGGCCGACAGATACGCAGTATTTT | CASSQDAAGGPTDTQYF | TRBD2 | TRBJ2-3 | TRBV4-1 | .
TGTGCCAGCAGAATTCTCACTTGGAGGGACGGAGCCTACGAGCAGTACTTC | CASRILTWRDGAYEQYF | . | TRBJ2-7 | TRBV27 | large
TGTGCCAGCAGCGTAGGTCAGAATTCCTACAATGAGCAGTTCTTC | CASSVGQNSYNEQFF | . | TRBJ2-1 | TRBV9 | .
TGTGCCAGCAGTTCTACAGGGGGTAATGGCTACACCTTC | CASSSTGGNGYTF | TRBD1 | TRBJ1-2 | TRBV12-3/TRBV12-4 | few
TGTGCCAGCAGCCCCGTGGGGGGGGGCAGCGATGGCTACACCTTC | CASSPVGGGSDGYTF | . | TRBJ1-2 | TRBV11-3 | .
TGCGCCAGCAGCTTGGAGTCCGGGTCGGGGAATTCACCCCTCCACTTT | CASSLESGSGNSPLHF | . | TRBJ1-6 | TRBV5-1 | .
TGTGCCAGCAGTTTTCAGCAAGGGGGCGATGAGCAGTTCTTC | CASSFQQGGDEQFF | TRBD1 | TRBJ2-1 | TRBV12-3/TRBV12-4 | few
TGTGCCAGCAGTTTAGGGGGGTATAGTGGCTACACCTTC | CASSLGGYSGYTF | . | TRBJ1-2 | TRBV12-3/TRBV12-4 | .
TGTGCCAGCAGTGGCGGGACTAGCGGGAGCTATACGCAGTATTTT | CASSGGTSGSYTQYF | TRBD2 | TRBJ2-3 | TRBV6-1 | .
TGTGCCAGCAGCCCCTGGCCGGAGAGCTCTGGGGCCAACGTCCTGACTTTC | CASSPWPESSGANVLTF | . | TRBJ2-6 | TRBV14 | .
TGTGCCAGCAGACTAGCGGGGAGGGAGCAGTTCTTC | CASRLAGREQFF | TRBD2 | TRBJ2-1 | TRBV12-3/TRBV12-4 | .
TGTGCCAGCAGTTACCTCCAGGGCAACACCGGGGAGCTGTTTTTT | CASSYLQGNTGELFF | . | TRBJ2-2 | TRBV6-2/TRBV6-3 | .
TGTGCCAGTAGTGGCAGAGGGTTGGAAAGCAATCAGCCCCAGCATTTT | CASSGRGLESNQPQHF | . | TRBJ1-5 | TRBV19 | .
TGTGCCAGCACCGGACAGGGGAAGACCCAGTACTTC | CASTGQGKTQYF | TRBD1 | TRBJ2-5 | TRBV28 | .
TGTGCCAGCAGAGTACAGGGCTACTCCTATAATTCACCCCTCCACTTT | CASRVQGYSYNSPLHF | . | TRBJ1-6 | TRBV28 | few
TGTGCCAGCAGCTTCCGAGCGGTGCGCGGTGGGGGCGGGGAGCTGTTTTTT | CASSFRAVRGGGGELFF | . | TRBJ2-2 | TRBV11-2 | .
TGTGCCATCGGGGGACTAGCGGGGGAGGGAGAGCAGTACTTC | CAIGGLAGEGEQYF | TRBD2 | TRBJ2-7 | TRBV10-3 | few
TGCAGTGCTAGTCACGGGGACTATGGCTACACCTTC | CSASHGDYGYTF | . | TRBJ1-2 | TRBV20-1 | .
TGCAGTGCTAGAGCTCCCTTAGGTGCGGGGAAGAACACCGGGGAGCTGTTTTTT | CSARAPLGAGKNTGELFF | . | TRBJ2-2 | TRBV20-1 | .
TGTGCCAGCAGTGAACTCGGGGGTAATTCACCCCTCCACTTT | CASSELGGNSPLHF | . | TRBJ1-6 | TRBV6-1 | few
TGTGCCAGCAGTTTCGTGGGGACGAACACTGAAGCTTTCTTT | CASSFVGTNTEAFF | . | TRBJ1-1 | TRBV28 | .
TGTGCCAGCAGTTCGGGGGACAGGGAGGGGGCTGGGGCCAACGTCCTGACTTTC | CASSSGDREGAGANVLTF | TRBD1 | TRBJ2-6 | TRBV6-2/TRBV6-3 | .
TGTGCCAGCAGCCCCTCAAGGGGAGGCCAAGAGACCCAGTACTTC | CASSPSRGGQETQYF | . | TRBJ2-5 | TRBV14 | medium-sized
TGTGCCAGCAGCTCCAGACTAGCGGGGGGGCCGAGGCAAGAGACCCAGTACTTC | CASSSRLAGGPRQETQYF | TRBD2 | TRBJ2-5 | TRBV11-2 | .
TGTGCCAGTAGTATTCCGGGACTAGGGATGTTAGGGTCGAACACCGGGGAGCTGTTTTTT | CASSIPGLGMLGSNTGELFF | TRBD2 | TRBJ2-2 | TRBV19 | .
TGTGCCAGCAGTTCCCAGGGAGGGAGCACTGAAGCTTTCTTT | CASSSQGGSTEAFF | . | TRBJ1-1 | TRBV28 | few
TGCGCCAGCATCTTAGGCCAGGGAAACACTGAATCTTTCTTT | CASILGQGNTESFF | . | TRBJ1-1 | TRBV13 | once
TGCGCCAGCAGCGCCGAAGTTCCGGGACAGGGAAGAGACGGGGAGCTGTTTTTT | CASSAEVPGQGRDGELFF | TRBD1 | TRBJ2-2 | TRBV5-1 | .
TGCAGTAAAACGGACATTAGCTACGAGCAGTACTTC | CSKTDISYEQYF | . | TRBJ2-7 | TRBV20-1 | few